A selection of T cell receptor beta chains follows, all from one sample in a study of T cells in narcolepsy. Data came from immunoSEQ multiplex PCR; TCRdb stores just in-frame clones and leaves some out. The data show around 25,000 clones, around 83% seen once. Sequenced material: CD45RA- memory CD4+ T cells from PBMCs. Every receptor here comes from a human donor with narcolepsy. CDR3s include the opening cysteine and the closing phenylalanine or tryptophan. Each record gives: V gene, clone size, D gene, J gene, CDR3 protein, CDR3 DNA. The D gene is left open where the match is weak. Clone size is stated in some rows and not others, as once, few, many or a class when expanded.

TRBV7-2	NA	NA	TRBJ1-2	CASSLEGQILRRSYTF	TGTGCCAGCAGCTTAGAGGGTCAGATCCTCCGGCGGAGCTACACCTTC
TRBV28	NA	NA	TRBJ2-2	CASSFVRDRRYSNTGELFF	TGTGCCAGCAGTTTTGTGAGGGACCGCCGTTATTCGAACACCGGGGAGCTGTTTTTT
TRBV7-6	NA	TRBD2	TRBJ2-5	CASSLGIAGTIKKETQYF	TGTGCCAGCAGCTTAGGAATAGCGGGGACCATAAAGAAGGAGACCCAGTACTTC
TRBV11-2	few	NA	TRBJ2-7	CASSQALFSYEQYF	TGTGCCAGCAGCCAAGCTTTGTTCTCCTACGAGCAGTACTTC
TRBV7-3	NA	NA	TRBJ2-6	CASSQGPTPSGANVLTF	TGTGCCAGCAGCCAGGGACCGACTCCCTCTGGGGCCAACGTCCTGACTTTC
TRBV4-2	NA	NA	TRBJ2-7	CASSQEEGRAYEQYF	TGTGCCAGCAGCCAAGAAGAGGGCAGGGCCTACGAGCAGTACTTC
TRBV27	NA	NA	TRBJ2-3	CASKTLALGDTQYF	TGTGCCAGCAAAACCCTAGCGTTGGGAGATACGCAGTATTTT
TRBV29-1	NA	NA	TRBJ2-3	CSSSGPVVADTQYF	TGCAGCTCGTCGGGACCAGTGGTCGCAGATACGCAGTATTTT
TRBV7-2	NA	TRBD2	TRBJ2-1	CASSLALAGPKEFF	TGTGCCAGCAGCTTAGCGCTAGCGGGGCCTAAGGAGTTCTTC
TRBV30	NA	NA	TRBJ2-1	CAWSNGGLSSYNEQFF	TGTGCCTGGAGCAACGGGGGGCTAAGCTCCTACAATGAGCAGTTCTTC
TRBV7-2	NA	NA	TRBJ1-2	CASSPGDHRGYTF	TGTGCCAGCAGCCCAGGGGACCATCGGGGCTACACCTTC
TRBV5-5	NA	TRBD2	TRBJ2-1	CASSLGGLAYNEQFF	TGTGCCAGCAGCTTGGGGGGACTAGCATACAATGAGCAGTTCTTC
TRBV7-3	NA	NA	TRBJ1-2	CASSLGREVYGYTF	TGTGCCAGCAGCTTAGGCAGGGAGGTCTATGGCTACACCTTC
TRBV10-3	NA	TRBD1	TRBJ1-3	CAIGGQGASSTIYF	TGTGCCATCGGGGGACAGGGGGCGTCCAGCACCATATATTTT
TRBV28	NA	NA	TRBJ2-3	CASSFGRGPGTDTQYF	TGTGCCAGCAGTTTTGGGCGGGGTCCCGGCACAGATACGCAGTATTTT
TRBV19	NA	NA	TRBJ2-2	CASSPRLDTGELFF	TGTGCCAGTAGTCCCCGACTGGACACCGGGGAGCTGTTTTTT
TRBV6-5	NA	NA	TRBJ1-3	CASTNPGNTIYF	TGTGCCAGCACCAACCCCGGAAACACCATATATTTT
TRBV29-1	NA	NA	TRBJ2-7	CSAATGRYEQYF	TGCAGCGCCGCGACAGGACGTTACGAGCAGTACTTC
TRBV10-3	NA	TRBD1	TRBJ1-5	CAISESGQGMSNQPQHF	TGTGCCATCAGTGAGTCTGGACAGGGGATGAGCAATCAGCCCCAGCATTTT
TRBV7-2	NA	TRBD2	TRBJ2-1	CASSLERGGYNEQFF	TGTGCCAGCAGCTTAGAGCGGGGGGGCTACAATGAGCAGTTCTTC
TRBV5-1	NA	NA	TRBJ2-3	CASSLLAGDRPSTQYF	TGCGCCAGCAGCTTGTTGGCAGGTGATCGGCCAAGTACGCAGTATTTT
TRBV9	NA	TRBD1	TRBJ2-3	CASSPHFGQEKSTDTQYF	TGTGCCAGCAGCCCCCATTTCGGACAGGAAAAAAGCACAGATACGCAGTATTTT
TRBV10-3	NA	NA	TRBJ1-2	CAITWGEGIGYTF	TGTGCCATCACCTGGGGGGAAGGTATCGGCTACACCTTC
TRBV7-2	NA	TRBD1	TRBJ1-6	CASSAVVSAGGSYNSPLHF	TGTGCCAGCAGCGCCGTCGTGAGCGCAGGGGGCTCCTATAATTCACCCCTCCACTTT
TRBV6-5	NA	NA	TRBJ2-5	CASSPPGRRETQYF	TGTGCCAGCAGCCCGCCAGGGAGGAGAGAGACCCAGTACTTC
TRBV28	NA	NA	TRBJ1-4	CASSLGGVGEKLFF	TGTGCCAGCAGTTTAGGGGGGGTGGGTGAAAAACTGTTTTTT
TRBV7-3	NA	NA	TRBJ2-3	CASTGSDHTQYF	TGTGCCAGCACGGGGTCGGACCATACGCAGTATTTT
TRBV10-3	NA	NA	TRBJ2-7	CAISPTGYEQYF	TGTGCCATCAGCCCGACAGGCTACGAGCAGTACTTC
TRBV6-1	NA	NA	TRBJ2-5	CASSGGWIQETQYF	TGTGCCAGCAGTGGGGGTTGGATCCAAGAGACCCAGTACTTC
TRBV27	NA	TRBD1	TRBJ1-4	CASSLGTGQGKLFF	TGTGCCAGCAGTTTAGGGACAGGCCAAGGGAAACTGTTTTTT
TRBV19	NA	TRBD1	TRBJ2-3	CASRQGATDTQYF	TGTGCCAGTCGGCAGGGGGCCACAGATACGCAGTATTTT
TRBV5-4	NA	TRBD1	TRBJ2-5	CASSSRGGTGEETQYF	TGTGCCAGCAGCTCCCGAGGGGGGACAGGGGAAGAGACCCAGTACTTC
TRBV28	NA	TRBD1	TRBJ2-7	CASSPGTVPNEQYF	TGTGCCAGCAGTCCCGGGACAGTCCCCAACGAGCAGTACTTC
TRBV6-6	NA	NA	TRBJ2-7	CASSYQGYYEQYF	TGTGCCAGCAGTTACCAGGGATACTACGAGCAGTACTTC
TRBV5-4	NA	NA	TRBJ1-4	CASSLGAVGGTNEKLFF	TGTGCCAGCAGCTTGGGGGCCGTTGGGGGCACTAATGAAAAACTGTTTTTT
TRBV28	NA	NA	TRBJ1-1	CASSSGALNTEAFF	TGTGCCAGCAGCTCCGGGGCCTTAAACACTGAAGCTTTCTTT
TRBV18	NA	NA	TRBJ1-1	CASSPPNGGRSTEAFF	TGTGCCAGCTCACCACCGAATGGCGGACGGTCAACTGAAGCTTTCTTT
TRBV30	NA	NA	TRBJ1-6	CAWSVARGRSPLHF	TGTGCCTGGAGTGTTGCCAGGGGACGGTCACCCCTCCACTTT
TRBV28	NA	TRBD1	TRBJ2-1	CASSFAGTGLDEQFF	TGTGCCAGCAGTTTCGCCGGGACAGGGTTGGATGAGCAGTTCTTC
TRBV5-1	NA	TRBD1	TRBJ2-7	CASSFGTGSNEQYF	TGCGCCAGCAGCTTTGGGACAGGGTCTAACGAGCAGTACTTC
TRBV27	NA	TRBD2	TRBJ2-7	CASSLTQTSGSYEQYF	TGTGCCAGCAGTTTAACTCAGACTAGCGGGAGTTACGAGCAGTACTTC
TRBV9	NA	TRBD2	TRBJ2-5	CASSLGLAGVGETQYF	TGTGCCAGCAGCCTGGGACTAGCGGGAGTTGGAGAGACCCAGTACTTC
TRBV28	once	NA	TRBJ2-3	CASTSGGRGDTQYF	TGTGCCAGCACTTCCGGGGGGCGAGGAGATACGCAGTATTTT
TRBV27	NA	NA	TRBJ1-2	CASGRSSNYGYTF	TGTGCCAGCGGTAGGTCCTCTAACTATGGCTACACCTTC
TRBV5-1	NA	NA	TRBJ2-6	CASMGGGPSGANVLTF	TGCGCCAGCATGGGCGGGGGCCCCTCTGGGGCCAACGTCCTGACTTTC
TRBV6-1	NA	TRBD1	TRBJ1-5	CASSPGQGGNQPQHF	TGTGCCAGCAGCCCAGGACAGGGGGGGAATCAGCCCCAGCATTTT
TRBV4-3	few	NA	TRBJ1-1	CASSQDRALLSEAFF	TGCGCCAGCAGCCAAGATAGGGCCTTGCTCTCTGAAGCTTTCTTT
TRBV7-2	NA	TRBD1	TRBJ1-2	CATTPSGRGLGGYTF	TGTGCGACCACCCCAAGCGGCAGGGGGCTGGGTGGCTACACCTTC
TRBV28	NA	NA	TRBJ2-3	CASSPLGGPLMVHTQYF	TGTGCCAGCAGCCCTCTAGGGGGACCGCTTATGGTACATACGCAGTATTTT
TRBV4-1	NA	TRBD2	TRBJ2-7	CASSPSRATSNLQYF	TGCGCCAGCAGCCCGAGCAGGGCGACTAGCAACTTGCAGTACTTC
TRBV6-5	NA	NA	TRBJ1-1	CASIRGVLSTEAFF	TGTGCCAGTATCCGAGGTGTCCTCAGCACTGAAGCTTTCTTT
TRBV4-2	NA	TRBD1	TRBJ2-2	CAMGQGGTGELFF	TGTGCCATGGGACAGGGAGGAACCGGGGAGCTGTTTTTT
TRBV5-1	NA	NA	TRBJ1-1	CASRKRGADTEAFF	TGCGCCAGCAGAAAGAGGGGCGCGGACACTGAAGCTTTCTTT
TRBV6-1	NA	NA	TRBJ2-7	CASTLSSGLSYEQYF	TGTGCCAGCACCCTGTCGTCAGGTCTCTCCTACGAGCAGTACTTC
TRBV2	NA	NA	TRBJ1-1	CASRLNPGTTEAFF	TGTGCCAGCAGACTCAACCCAGGGACCACTGAAGCTTTCTTT